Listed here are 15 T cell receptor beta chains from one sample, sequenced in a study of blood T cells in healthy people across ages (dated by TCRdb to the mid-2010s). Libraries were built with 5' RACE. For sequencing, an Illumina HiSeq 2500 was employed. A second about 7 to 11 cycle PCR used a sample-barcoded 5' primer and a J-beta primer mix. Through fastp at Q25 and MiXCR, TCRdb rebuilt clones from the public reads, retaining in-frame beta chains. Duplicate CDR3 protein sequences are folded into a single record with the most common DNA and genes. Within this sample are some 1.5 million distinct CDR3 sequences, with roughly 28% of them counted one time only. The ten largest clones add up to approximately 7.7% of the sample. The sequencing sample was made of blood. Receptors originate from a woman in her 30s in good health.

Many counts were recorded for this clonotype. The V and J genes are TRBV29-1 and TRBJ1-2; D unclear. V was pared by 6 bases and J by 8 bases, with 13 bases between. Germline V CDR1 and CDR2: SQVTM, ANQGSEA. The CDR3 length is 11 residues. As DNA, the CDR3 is TGCAGCGTCGGCCCCTCCGACGGCTACACCTTC. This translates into CSVGPSDGYTF.

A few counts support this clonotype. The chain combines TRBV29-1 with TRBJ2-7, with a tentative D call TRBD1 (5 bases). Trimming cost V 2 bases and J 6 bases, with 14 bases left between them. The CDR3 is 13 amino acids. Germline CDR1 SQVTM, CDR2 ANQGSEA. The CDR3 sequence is CSVELAGSGEQYF. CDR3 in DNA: TGCAGCGTTGAATTGGCAGGGTCAGGCGAGCAGTACTTC.

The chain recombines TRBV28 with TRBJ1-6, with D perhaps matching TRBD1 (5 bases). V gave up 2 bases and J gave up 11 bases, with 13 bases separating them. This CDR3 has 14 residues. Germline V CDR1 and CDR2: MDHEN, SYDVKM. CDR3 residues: CASSLGTGRAPLHF. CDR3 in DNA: TGTGCCAGCAGTTTAGGTACGGGACGGGCACCCCTCCACTTT. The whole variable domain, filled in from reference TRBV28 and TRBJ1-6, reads DVKVTQSSRYLVKRTGEKVFLECVQDMDHENMFWYRQDPGLGLRLIYFSYDVKMKEKGDIPEGYSVSREKKERFSLILESASTNQTSMYLCASSLGTGRAPLHFGNGTRLTVT.

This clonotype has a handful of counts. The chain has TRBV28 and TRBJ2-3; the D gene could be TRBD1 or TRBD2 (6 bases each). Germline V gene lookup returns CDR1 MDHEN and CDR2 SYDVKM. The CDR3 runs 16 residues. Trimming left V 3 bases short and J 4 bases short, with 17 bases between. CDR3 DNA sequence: TGTGCCAGCAGTTTTTATGGGGGGCCGTCCGCAGATACGCAGTATTTT. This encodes CASSFYGGPSADTQYF.

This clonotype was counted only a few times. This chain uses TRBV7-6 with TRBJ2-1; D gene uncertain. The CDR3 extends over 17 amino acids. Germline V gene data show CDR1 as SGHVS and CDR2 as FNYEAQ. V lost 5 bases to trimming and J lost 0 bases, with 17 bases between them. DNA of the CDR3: TGTGCCAGCAGCCCCCGTCAGTTACGAAGCTCCTACAATGAGCAGTTCTTC. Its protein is CASSPRQLRSSYNEQFF.

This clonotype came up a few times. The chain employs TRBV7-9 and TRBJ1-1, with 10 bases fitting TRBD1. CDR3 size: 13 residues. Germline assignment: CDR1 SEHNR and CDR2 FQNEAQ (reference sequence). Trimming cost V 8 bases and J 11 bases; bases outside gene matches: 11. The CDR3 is CASGDRGQNGAFF. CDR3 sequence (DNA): TGTGCCAGCGGGGACAGGGGTCAGAACGGGGCTTTCTTT.

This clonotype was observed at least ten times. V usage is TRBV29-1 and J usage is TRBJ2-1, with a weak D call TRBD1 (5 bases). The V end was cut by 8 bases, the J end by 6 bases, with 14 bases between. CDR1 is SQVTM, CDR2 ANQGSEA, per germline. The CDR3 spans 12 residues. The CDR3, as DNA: TGCAGCCCCTACAGGTCGAGCAATGAGCAGTTCTTC. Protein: CSPYRSSNEQFF.

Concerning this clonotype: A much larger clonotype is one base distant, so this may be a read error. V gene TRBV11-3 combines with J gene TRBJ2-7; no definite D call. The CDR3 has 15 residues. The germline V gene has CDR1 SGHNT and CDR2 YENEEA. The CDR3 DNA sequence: TGTGCCAGCAGTCCCGACGGATCCTACTCCTACGAGCATTACTTC. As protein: CASSPDGSYSYEHYF. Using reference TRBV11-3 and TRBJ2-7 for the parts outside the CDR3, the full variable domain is EAGVVQSPRYKIIEKKQPVAFWCNPISGHNTLYWYLQNLGQGPELLIRYENEEAVDDSQLPKDRFSAERLKGVDSTLKIQPAELGDSAVYLCASSPDGSYSYEHYFGPGTRLTVT.

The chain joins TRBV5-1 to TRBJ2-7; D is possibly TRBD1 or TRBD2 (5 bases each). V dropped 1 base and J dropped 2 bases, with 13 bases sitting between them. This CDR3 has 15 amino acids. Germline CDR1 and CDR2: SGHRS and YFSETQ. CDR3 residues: CASSLYGDGPYEQYF. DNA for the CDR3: TGCGCCAGCAGCTTGTACGGGGACGGGCCCTACGAGCAGTACTTC.

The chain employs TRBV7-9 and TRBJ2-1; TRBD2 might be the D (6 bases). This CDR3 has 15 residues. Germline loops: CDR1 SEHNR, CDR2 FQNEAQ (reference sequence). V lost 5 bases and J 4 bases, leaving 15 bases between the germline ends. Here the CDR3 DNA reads TGTGCCAGCAGCGAGAAAACCGGGACTTACAATGAGCAGTTCTTC. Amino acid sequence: CASSEKTGTYNEQFF.

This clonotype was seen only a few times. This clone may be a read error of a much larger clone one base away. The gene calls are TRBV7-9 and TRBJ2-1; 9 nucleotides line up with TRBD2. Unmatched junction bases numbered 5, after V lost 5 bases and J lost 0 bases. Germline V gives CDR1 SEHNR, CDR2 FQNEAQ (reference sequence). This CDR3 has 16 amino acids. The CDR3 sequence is CASSRNSGSSYNEQFF. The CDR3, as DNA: TGTGCCAGCAGCCGGAATAGCGGGAGCTCCTACAATGAGCAGTTCTTC.

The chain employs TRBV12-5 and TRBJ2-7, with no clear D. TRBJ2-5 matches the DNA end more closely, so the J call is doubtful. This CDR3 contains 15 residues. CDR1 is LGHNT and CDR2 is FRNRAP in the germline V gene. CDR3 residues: CASGLDNGQQETQYF. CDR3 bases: TGTGCTAGTGGTTTGGACAATGGGCAGCAAGAGACCCAGTACTTC.

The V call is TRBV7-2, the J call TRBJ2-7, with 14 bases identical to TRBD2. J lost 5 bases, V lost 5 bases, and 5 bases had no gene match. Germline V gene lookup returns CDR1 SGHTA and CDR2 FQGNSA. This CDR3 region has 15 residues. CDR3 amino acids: CASSRLAGGLHEQYF. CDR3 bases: TGTGCCAGCAGCCGACTAGCGGGAGGGCTCCACGAGCAGTACTTC. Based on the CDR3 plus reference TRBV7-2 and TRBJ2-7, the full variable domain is GAGVSQSPSNKVTEKGKDVELRCDPISGHTALYWYRQSLGQGLEFLIYFQGNSAPDKSGLPSDRFSAERTGGSVSTLTIQRTQQEDSAVYLCASSRLAGGLHEQYFGPGTRLTVT.

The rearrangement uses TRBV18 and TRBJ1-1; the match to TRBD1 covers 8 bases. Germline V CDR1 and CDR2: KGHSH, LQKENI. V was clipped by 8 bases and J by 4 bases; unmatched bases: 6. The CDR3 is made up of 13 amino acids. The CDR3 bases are TGTGCCAGCAACGCCAGGGGGCTCACTGAAGCTTTCTTT. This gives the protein CASNARGLTEAFF.

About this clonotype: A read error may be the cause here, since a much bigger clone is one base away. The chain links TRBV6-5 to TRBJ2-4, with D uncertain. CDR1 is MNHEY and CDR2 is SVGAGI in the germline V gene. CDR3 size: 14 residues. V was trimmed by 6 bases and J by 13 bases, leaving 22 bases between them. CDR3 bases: TGTGCCAGCAGCCGCCTTATAAACTACAATGAGCAGTACTTC. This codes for CASSRLINYNEQYF.